These 6 T cell receptor beta chains were sequenced from one sample in a study of brain T cells in children with intractable seizures. Method: immunoSEQ multiplex PCR; TCRdb's copy keeps in-frame clones and lacks some. Of fewer than 150,000 clones in the sample, 90% to 95% are singletons; the top ten hold about 4%. The material sequenced was peripheral blood, taken at surgery. These receptors were collected from a boy under two years old with hemimegalencephaly and intractable seizures.

The V call is TRBV6-5, the J call TRBJ2-3, with 9 nucleotides matching TRBD1. CDR1 MNHEY and CDR2 SVGAGI come from the germline V gene. Trimming took 10 bases from V and 0 from J; bases not matched to a gene: 5. The CDR3 has 14 residues. In DNA form, the CDR3 reads TGTGCCATTTTAACAGGGGGCAGCACAGATACGCAGTATTTT. It encodes CAILTGGSTDTQYF.

The chain has TRBV6-5 and TRBJ2-1; maybe TRBD2 (5 bases). Germline V gene data show CDR1 as MNHEY and CDR2 as SVGAGI. The V end lost 7 bases, the J end lost 10 bases, and 11 bases lay between the germline ends. CDR3 length equals 11 residues. The CDR3 bases are TGTGCCAGCAAGAGTCCGGGAGAGCAGTTCTTC. Encoded protein: CASKSPGEQFF.

The genes are TRBV28 and TRBJ1-2, with 7 nucleotides matching TRBD1. Germline CDR1 and CDR2: MDHEN and SYDVKM. The CDR3 totals 14 residues. J was trimmed by 4 bases and V by 7 bases; bases with no gene match: 9. CDR3 loop: CASIPWTGLYGYTF. The CDR3, as DNA: TGTGCCAGCATCCCTTGGACAGGCCTCTATGGCTACACCTTC.

The chain combines TRBV4-2 with TRBJ2-7; 7 bases align to TRBD2. Per the germline V gene, CDR1 is LGHNA and CDR2 is YNFKEQ. With V trimmed by 0 bases and J by 2 bases, 10 bases remained unmatched. This CDR3 contains 17 residues. The CDR3 nucleotides are TGTGCCAGCAGCCAAGATTGGGCTAGCGGCCTACCCTACGAGCAGTACTTC. Protein sequence: CASSQDWASGLPYEQYF.

The CDR3 nucleotides read TGTGCTAGTGGACGGGACCACGAGCAGTACTTC. It codes for CASGRDHEQYF. The chain couples TRBV12-5 to TRBJ2-7; either TRBD1 or TRBD2 may supply D (5 bases each). Trimming cost V 6 bases and J 5 bases, with 8 bases left between them. Germline V gene sequence: CDR1 LGHNT, CDR2 FRNRAP. This CDR3 has 11 residues.

V gene TRBV13 combines with J gene TRBJ2-7; no reliable D call. This CDR3 is built from 15 residues. Germline V gene data show CDR1 as PRHDT and CDR2 as FYEKMQ (reference sequence). V gave up 1 base and J gave up 0 bases, with 10 bases separating them. The CDR3 nucleotides read TGTGCCAGCAGCTTAGTCGACTCGAGCTCCTACGAGCAGTACTTC. This gives the protein CASSLVDSSSYEQYF.